Below, 27 T cell receptor beta chains from the same sample are listed, as sequenced in a study of cytomegalovirus exposure and HLA in healthy donors (dated by TCRdb to 2015 to 2018). The method behind the library was the immunoSEQ multiplex PCR assay. For the multiplex PCR, a mixture combining 60 forward primers for TCR Vbeta segments and 13 reverse primers for TCR Jbeta segments was used. TCRdb carries this immuneACCESS record with in-frame sequences only. Its versions omit some clonotypes, under half of them owing to an unresolved V gene in the studies checked, with the rest unexplained. This sample is represented by around 130,000 clones; 60% to 75% of them were singletons. The ten largest clonotypes hold roughly 3% of the sample. The sample comprised PBMCs. These receptors were collected from a woman between 40 and 50 years old in good health and CMV-seropositive.

This clone has a handful of counts. The chain recombines TRBV27 with TRBJ1-1; 10 bases are shared with TRBD1. The CDR3 runs to 15 residues. V was clipped by 5 bases and J by 3 bases; unmatched bases: 6. CDR1 MNHEY and CDR2 SMNVEV come from the germline V gene (reference sequence). CDR3 DNA: TGTGCCAGCAGTCGAATGGGACAGGGGTACACTGAAGCTTTCTTT. This gives the protein CASSRMGQGYTEAFF.

The rearrangement uses TRBV10-3 and TRBJ2-5; 10 nucleotides line up with TRBD1. The end of the DNA aligns better with TRBJ2-7, so the J call may be wrong. From germline, CDR1 is ENHRY and CDR2 SYGVKD. The CDR3 spans 15 residues. For the CDR3, the DNA is TGTGCCATCAGTTACACCGGGACAGGGGTTGACGAGCAGTACTTC. It yields the protein CAISYTGTGVDEQYF.

V is TRBV19 and J is TRBJ2-1; 10 bases match TRBD2. Germline trimming cut 4 bases from V and 7 bases from J; bases unmatched to any gene: 7. The germline V gene encodes CDR1 LNHDA and CDR2 SQIVND (reference sequence). This CDR3 has 15 amino acids. The CDR3 coding sequence is TGTGCCAGTAGTACTCTAGATAGCGGGAGGAATGAGCAGTTCTTC. It yields the protein CASSTLDSGRNEQFF. Full variable domain (missing parts from reference TRBV19 and TRBJ2-1): DGGITQSPKYLFRKEGQNVTLSCEQNLNHDAMYWYRQDPGQGLRLIYYSQIVNDFQKGDIAEGYSVSREKKESFPLTVTSAQKNPTAFYLCASSTLDSGRNEQFFGPGTRLTVL.

This clone has just one count. V usage is TRBV4-3 and J usage is TRBJ1-2; D is perhaps TRBD1 (5 bases). Germline V CDR1 and CDR2: LGHNA, YSLEER. The V and J ends lost 0 bases and 8 bases respectively, with 19 bases between them. The CDR3 has 16 residues. CDR3 loop: CASSQEAWGSAGGYTF. The CDR3 region has the DNA TGCGCCAGCAGCCAAGAGGCCTGGGGCTCAGCGGGCGGCTACACCTTC.

The CDR3 DNA reads TGTGCCAGCAGCGCCGGGACTAGCGTACAAGAGACCCAGTACTTC. It codes for CASSAGTSVQETQYF. This rearrangement joins TRBV7-9 to TRBJ2-5; 10 bases agree with TRBD2. Germline V gene sequence: CDR1 SEHNR, CDR2 FQNEAQ (reference sequence). The CDR3 totals 15 residues. Trimming removed 5 bases from V and 2 bases from J; junction bases left unmatched: 5.

V usage is TRBV4-2 and J usage is TRBJ2-7, with TRBD1 matching 7 bases. The CDR3 is 16 amino acids. Trimming removed 0 bases from V and 2 bases from J; junction bases left unmatched: 7. The germline V gene has CDR1 LGHNA and CDR2 YNFKEQ. CDR3 amino acids: CASSQEGTGATYEQYF. The CDR3 DNA sequence: TGTGCCAGCAGCCAAGAGGGAACAGGGGCGACCTACGAGCAGTACTTC.

The chain links TRBV29-1 to TRBJ1-1; no clear D. V was pared by 4 bases and J by 6 bases, with 21 bases between. The length of the CDR3 is 15 residues. Germline CDR1 reads SQVTM; CDR2 reads ANQGSEA. This CDR3 is CSVGLVVARNAEAFF. The CDR3 bases are TGCAGCGTTGGATTAGTTGTTGCGCGAAACGCTGAAGCTTTCTTT.

The CDR3 bases are TGTGCCAGCAGCTTCAGAGGACAGCCCCAGCATTTT. Amino acids: CASSFRGQPQHF. The V call is TRBV7-2, the J call TRBJ1-5; D ambiguous. Germline values: CDR1 SGHTA, CDR2 FQGNSA. The CDR3 is made up of 12 amino acids. The ends were cut back, 3 bases at V and 7 bases at J, with 7 bases in the middle.

The genes are TRBV6-6 and TRBJ2-7; D possibly corresponds to TRBD2 (5 bases). Germline V gene lookup returns CDR1 MNHNY and CDR2 SVGAGI (reference sequence). This CDR3 has 13 amino acids. Trimming removed 9 bases from V and 2 bases from J, with 14 bases in between. The CDR3 DNA reads as TGTGCCAGTCACCGGGAAATCCCCTACGAGCAGTACTTC. Translating gives CASHREIPYEQYF.

The chain is built from TRBV5-1 and TRBJ2-5; D possibly corresponds to TRBD2 (6 bases). The CDR3 sequence is 16 residues long. The V end was cut by 0 bases, the J end by 0 bases, with 12 bases between. Germline V gene data show CDR1 as SGHRS and CDR2 as YFSETQ. For the CDR3, the DNA is TGCGCCAGCAGCTTGGAGTCCCTAGCGAACCAAGAGACCCAGTACTTC. Protein sequence: CASSLESLANQETQYF. Full variable domain (rest looked up from reference TRBV5-1 and TRBJ2-5): KAGVTQTPRYLIKTRGQQVTLSCSPISGHRSVSWYQQTPGQGLQFLFEYFSETQRNKGNFPGRFSGRQFSNSRSEMNVSTLELGDSALYLCASSLESLANQETQYFGPGTRLLVL.

This clone was observed a single time. Here the CDR3 reads CASSLNPGGTYEQYF. The CDR3 nucleotides are TGTGCCAGCAGCTTAAACCCGGGGGGGACCTACGAGCAGTACTTC. The rearrangement joins TRBV7-3 to TRBJ2-7; 8 nucleotides align to TRBD2. The CDR3 is 15 amino acids. Germline-derived CDR1 and CDR2 are SGHTA and FQGTGA. Trimming removed 1 base from V and 2 bases from J; junction bases left unmatched: 4.

The gene calls are TRBV30 and TRBJ2-2, with 7 bases fitting TRBD2. The junction had 10 bases not matched to a gene; V was cut back by 2 bases and J by 4 bases. CDR3 length: 16 amino acids. CDR1 and CDR2 (germline): GTSNPN, SVGIG (reference sequence). DNA of the CDR3: TGTGCCTGGAGTCCGTTTAGCGGGCGGGCCACCGGGGAGCTGTTTTTT. Its translation is CAWSPFSGRATGELFF.

The chain recombines TRBV4-1 with TRBJ1-2, with 8 bases fitting TRBD1. CDR1 is MGHRA, CDR2 YSYEKL, per germline. The CDR3 covers 15 residues. Trimming removed 4 bases from V and 6 bases from J; junction bases left unmatched: 10. CDR3 region: CASSPTGGPFDGYTF. DNA for the CDR3: TGCGCCAGCAGCCCAACAGGGGGGCCTTTCGATGGCTACACCTTC.

The chain joins TRBV2 to TRBJ2-6; D may be TRBD1 (5 bases). Germline V lookup: CDR1 SNHLY, CDR2 FYNNEI. The V gene lost 2 bases and the J gene lost 4 bases, with 12 bases spanning the gap. The CDR3 runs 16 residues. The CDR3 region is CASSEHQGGGANVLTF. The CDR3 DNA sequence: TGTGCCAGCAGTGAACACCAGGGTGGCGGGGCCAACGTCCTGACTTTC.

The chain couples TRBV10-3 to TRBJ2-7; D not resolved. Per the germline V gene, CDR1 is ENHRY and CDR2 is SYGVKD. The V end was cut by 0 bases, the J end by 3 bases, with 9 bases between. The CDR3 spans 14 residues. The CDR3 sequence: CAISESQLNYEQYF. The CDR3 DNA is TGTGCCATCAGTGAGTCGCAACTGAACTACGAGCAGTACTTC.

The chain has TRBV19 and TRBJ1-3, with unresolved D. The CDR3 covers 12 residues. Germline V lookup: CDR1 LNHDA, CDR2 SQIVND (reference sequence). V lost 7 bases and J lost 4, with 8 bases in between. The CDR3 sequence is CASNTRGNTIYF. Here the CDR3 DNA reads TGTGCCAGTAATACTAGGGGAAACACCATATATTTT.

This clone was observed a few times. The J gene is TRBJ1-1, the V gene TRBV29-1, with D unresolved. V gave up 7 bases and J gave up 1 base, with 16 bases separating them. The CDR3 is made up of 14 amino acids. The V gene's germline CDR1 is SQVTM and CDR2 ANQGSEA. The CDR3 DNA sequence: TGCAGCGCCGAGGAGGGTAGAGCGAACACTGAAGCTTTCTTT. It translates to CSAEEGRANTEAFF.

This clone was seen once. The chain carries TRBV30 and TRBJ2-5; the match to TRBD1 covers 9 bases. The trim removed 2 bases at V and 5 bases at J, leaving 3 bases unmatched. This CDR3 comprises 13 residues. From germline, CDR1 is GTSNPN and CDR2 SVGIG (reference sequence). CDR3 DNA sequence: TGTGCCTGGAGTTTACAGGGGGCTGAGACCCAGTACTTC. It is translated as CAWSLQGAETQYF.

This sequence joins TRBV2 and TRBJ1-2, with D maybe TRBD1 (5 bases). The CDR3 has 13 residues. The V end lost 2 bases, the J end lost 3 bases, and 7 bases lay between the germline ends. CDR1 is SNHLY and CDR2 is FYNNEI in the germline V gene. The CDR3 sequence: CASSEWTHYGYTF. The CDR3 DNA reads as TGTGCCAGCAGTGAATGGACACACTATGGCTACACCTTC.

The rearrangement links TRBV5-4 to TRBJ1-1; possible D gene TRBD1, 5 bases. Germline V lookup: CDR1 SGHNT, CDR2 YYREEE (reference sequence). The germline V and J ends were trimmed by 4 bases and 1 base, with 11 bases remaining between them. The CDR3 runs to 14 residues. As DNA, the CDR3 is TGTGCCAGCAGCCCTGGGGGGGGGAACACTGAAGCTTTCTTT. This codes for CASSPGGGNTEAFF.

V and J are TRBV30 and TRBJ1-1; D remains unclear. The germline V gene has CDR1 GTSNPN and CDR2 SVGIG (reference sequence). V was trimmed by 3 bases and J by 7 bases, leaving 9 bases between them. This CDR3 comprises 11 residues. In DNA, the CDR3 is TGTGCCTGGAGCCTACAGTTTGAAGCTTTCTTT. Its protein is CAWSLQFEAFF.

Only a few counts were recorded for this clone. The CDR3 nucleotides are TGCACCAGCAGCCGGGGACTAGCGGGAGCGGAGGCCAAAAACATTCAGTACTTC. It codes for CTSSRGLAGAEAKNIQYF. This chain links TRBV1 with TRBJ2-4; the table calls TRBD2, which could not be checked here. TRBV1 has pseudogene status. The CDR3 spans 18 residues.

This chain links TRBV28 with TRBJ2-7, with 8 nucleotides matching TRBD2. Trimming cost V 5 bases and J 3 bases; bases outside gene matches: 6. CDR1 is MDHEN and CDR2 is SYDVKM in the germline V gene. This CDR3 comprises 14 residues. The chain's CDR3 is CASSPGTSNYEQYF. The CDR3 DNA reads TGTGCCAGCAGTCCCGGGACTAGTAACTACGAGCAGTACTTC.

This clone has a single count. The chain is built from TRBV28 and TRBJ1-5; D may be TRBD1 (6 bases). CDR1 is MDHEN, CDR2 SYDVKM, per germline. Trimming left V 0 bases short and J 4 bases short, with 16 bases between. CDR3 length: 17 residues. CDR3 amino acids: CASSLWKGGYSNQPQHF. In nucleotides, the CDR3 is TGTGCCAGCAGTTTATGGAAAGGGGGATACTCGAATCAGCCCCAGCATTTT.

V gene TRBV7-8 combines with J gene TRBJ2-7; D perhaps matches TRBD1 (6 bases). The length of the CDR3 is 15 residues. The germline V gene encodes CDR1 SGHVS and CDR2 FQNEAQ. V lost 2 bases and J lost 4, with 15 bases in between. The CDR3 loop is CASSLSQTGLYEQYF. The CDR3 DNA is TGTGCCAGCAGCTTATCCCAGACAGGATTGTACGAGCAGTACTTC.

This rearrangement joins TRBV6-5 to TRBJ2-5; 9 bases line up with TRBD1. The tail of the sequence fits TRBJ2-7 better, so the J call may be wrong. This CDR3 is 15 amino acids long. Germline lookup yields CDR1 MNHEY and CDR2 SVGAGI. CDR3 nucleotides: TGTGCCAGCAGACGGACCACGGGACAGGGATACGAGCAGTACTTC. It encodes CASRRTTGQGYEQYF.

The V and J genes are TRBV27 and TRBJ2-1; possibly TRBD2 for D (6 bases). Trimming cost V 8 bases and J 7 bases, with 18 bases left between them. CDR3 length equals 14 residues. Germline V gene sequence: CDR1 MNHEY, CDR2 SMNVEV (reference sequence). The CDR3 spells CASHHRDGGNEQFF. The CDR3 bases are TGTGCCAGCCATCATCGGGACGGGGGAAATGAGCAGTTCTTC.